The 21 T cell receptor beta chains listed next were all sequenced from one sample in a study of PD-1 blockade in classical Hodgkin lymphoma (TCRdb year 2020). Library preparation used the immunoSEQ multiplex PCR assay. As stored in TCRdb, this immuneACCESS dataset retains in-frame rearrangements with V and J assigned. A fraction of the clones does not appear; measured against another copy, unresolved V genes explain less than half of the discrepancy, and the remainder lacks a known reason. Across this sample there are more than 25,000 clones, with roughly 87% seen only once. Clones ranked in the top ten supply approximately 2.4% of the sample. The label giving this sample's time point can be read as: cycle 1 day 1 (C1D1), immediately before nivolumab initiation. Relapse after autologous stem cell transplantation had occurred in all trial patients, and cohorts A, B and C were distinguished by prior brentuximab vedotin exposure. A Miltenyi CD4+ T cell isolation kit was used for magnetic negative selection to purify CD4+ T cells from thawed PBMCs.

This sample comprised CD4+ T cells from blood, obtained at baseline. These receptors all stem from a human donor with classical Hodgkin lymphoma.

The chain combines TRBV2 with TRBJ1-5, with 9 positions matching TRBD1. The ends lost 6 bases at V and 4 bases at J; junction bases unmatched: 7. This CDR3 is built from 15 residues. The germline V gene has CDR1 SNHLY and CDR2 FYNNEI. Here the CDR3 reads CASRFRDRENQPQHF. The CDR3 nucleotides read TGTGCCAGCAGATTCCGGGACAGGGAGAATCAGCCCCAGCATTTT.

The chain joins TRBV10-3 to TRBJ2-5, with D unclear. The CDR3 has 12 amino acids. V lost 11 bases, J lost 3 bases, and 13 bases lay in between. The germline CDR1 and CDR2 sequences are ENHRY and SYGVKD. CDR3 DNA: TGTGCCGTGGAAGGTTTAGAAGAGACCCAGTACTTC. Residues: CAVEGLEETQYF.

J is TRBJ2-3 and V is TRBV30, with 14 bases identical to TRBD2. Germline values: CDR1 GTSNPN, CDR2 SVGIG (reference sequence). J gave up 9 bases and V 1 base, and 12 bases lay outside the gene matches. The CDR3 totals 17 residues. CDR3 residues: CAWSGRTSGRSSSTQYF. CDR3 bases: TGTGCCTGGAGTGGGAGGACTAGCGGGAGGTCCTCTTCAACGCAGTATTTT.

CDR3 DNA sequence: TGTGCCAGCACGCCAGCAACAAACTACGAGCAGTACTTC. Its translation: CASTPATNYEQYF. The V call is TRBV2, the J call TRBJ2-5; D is ambiguous. Gene TRBJ2-7 matches the end of the DNA better, so the J call may be wrong. The length of the CDR3 is 13 residues. The germline V gene encodes CDR1 SNHLY and CDR2 FYNNEI.

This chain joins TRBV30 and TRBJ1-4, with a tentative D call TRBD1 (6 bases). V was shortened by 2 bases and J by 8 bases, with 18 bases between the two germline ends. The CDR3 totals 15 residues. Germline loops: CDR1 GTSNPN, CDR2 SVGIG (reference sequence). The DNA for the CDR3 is TGTGCCTGGAGTCCAGATACAGGGAGGGGAGAAAAACTGTTTTTT. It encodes CAWSPDTGRGEKLFF.

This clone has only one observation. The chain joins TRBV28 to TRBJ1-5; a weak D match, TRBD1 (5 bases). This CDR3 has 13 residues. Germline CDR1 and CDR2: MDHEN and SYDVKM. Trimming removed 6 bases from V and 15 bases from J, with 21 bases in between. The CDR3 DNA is TGTGCCAGCAGCTCCCTCCTAGGGGCCCTCCCGCATTTT. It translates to CASSSLLGALPHF. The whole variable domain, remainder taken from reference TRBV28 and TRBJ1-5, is DVKVTQSSRYLVKRTGEKVFLECVQDMDHENMFWYRQDPGLGLRLIYFSYDVKMKEKGDIPEGYSVSREKKERFSLILESASTNQTSMYLCASSSLLGALPHFGDGTRLSIL.

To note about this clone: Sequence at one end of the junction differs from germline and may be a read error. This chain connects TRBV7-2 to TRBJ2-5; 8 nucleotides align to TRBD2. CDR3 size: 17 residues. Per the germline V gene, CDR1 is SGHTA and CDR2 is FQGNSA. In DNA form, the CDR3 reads TGTGCCAGCTGCTTGGGGGCGGGAGGAGGGGCCCAAGAGACCCAGTACTTC. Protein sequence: CASCLGAGGGAQETQYF.

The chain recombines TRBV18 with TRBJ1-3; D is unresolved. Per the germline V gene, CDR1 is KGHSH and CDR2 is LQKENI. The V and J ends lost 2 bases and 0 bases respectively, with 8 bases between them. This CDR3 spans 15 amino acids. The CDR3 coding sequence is TGTGCCAGCTCACCAGGACCGATCTCTGGAAACACCATATATTTT. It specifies CASSPGPISGNTIYF. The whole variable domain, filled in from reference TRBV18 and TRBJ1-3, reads NAGVMQNPRHLVRRRGQEARLRCSPMKGHSHVYWYRQLPEEGLKFMVYLQKENIIDESGMPKERFSAEFPKEGPSILRIQQVVRGDSAAYFCASSPGPISGNTIYFGEGSWLTVV.

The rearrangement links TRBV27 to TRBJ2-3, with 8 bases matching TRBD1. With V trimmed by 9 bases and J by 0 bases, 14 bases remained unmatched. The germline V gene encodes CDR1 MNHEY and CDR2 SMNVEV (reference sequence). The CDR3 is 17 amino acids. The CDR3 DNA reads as TGTGCCAGTCGCCCGGGACAGGTAATACTGAGCACAGATACGCAGTATTTT. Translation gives CASRPGQVILSTDTQYF.

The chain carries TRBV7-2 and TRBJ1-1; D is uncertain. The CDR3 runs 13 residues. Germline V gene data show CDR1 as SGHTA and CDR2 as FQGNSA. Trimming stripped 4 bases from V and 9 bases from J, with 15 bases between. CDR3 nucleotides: TGTGCCAGCAGCTCAGAACAGAACCAGCAAGCTTTCTTT. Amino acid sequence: CASSSEQNQQAFF.

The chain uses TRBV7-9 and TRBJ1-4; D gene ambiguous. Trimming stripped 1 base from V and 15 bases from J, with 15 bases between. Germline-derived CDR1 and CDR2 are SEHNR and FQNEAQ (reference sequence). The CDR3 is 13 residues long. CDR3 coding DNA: TGTGCCAGCAGCTTAGAATATCCGGACGTGGTGTTTTTT. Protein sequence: CASSLEYPDVVFF.

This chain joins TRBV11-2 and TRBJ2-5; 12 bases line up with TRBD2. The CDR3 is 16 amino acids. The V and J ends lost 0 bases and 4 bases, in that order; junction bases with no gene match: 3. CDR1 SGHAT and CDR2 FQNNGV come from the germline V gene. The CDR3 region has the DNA TGTGCCAGCAGCTTAGATCGACTAGCGGGAGTAGAGACCCAGTACTTC. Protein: CASSLDRLAGVETQYF.

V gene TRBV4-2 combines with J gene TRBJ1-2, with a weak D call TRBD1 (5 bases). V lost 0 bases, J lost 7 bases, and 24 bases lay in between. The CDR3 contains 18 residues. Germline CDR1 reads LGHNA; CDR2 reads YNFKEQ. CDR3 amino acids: CASSQERYKGIGSGGYTF. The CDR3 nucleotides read TGTGCCAGCAGCCAAGAAAGATACAAGGGGATAGGATCTGGTGGCTACACCTTC.

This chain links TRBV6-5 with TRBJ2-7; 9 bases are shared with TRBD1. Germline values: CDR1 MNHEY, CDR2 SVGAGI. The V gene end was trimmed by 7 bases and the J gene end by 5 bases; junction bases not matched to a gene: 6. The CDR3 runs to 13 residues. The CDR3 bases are TGTGCCAGCACCGCGGACAGGGGCAACGAGCAGTACTTC. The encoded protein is CASTADRGNEQYF.

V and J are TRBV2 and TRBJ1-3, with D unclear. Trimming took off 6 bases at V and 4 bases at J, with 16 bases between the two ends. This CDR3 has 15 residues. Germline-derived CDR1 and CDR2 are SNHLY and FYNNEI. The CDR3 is CASRGGSGNGNTIYF. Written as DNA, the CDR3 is TGTGCCAGCAGGGGCGGATCGGGGAACGGAAACACCATATATTTT.

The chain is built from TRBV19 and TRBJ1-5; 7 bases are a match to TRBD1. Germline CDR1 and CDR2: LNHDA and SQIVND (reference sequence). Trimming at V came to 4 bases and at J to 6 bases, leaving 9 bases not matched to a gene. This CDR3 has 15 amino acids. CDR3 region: CASSRGRQGGQPQHF. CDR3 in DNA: TGTGCCAGTAGTAGAGGCCGACAGGGCGGTCAGCCCCAGCATTTT.

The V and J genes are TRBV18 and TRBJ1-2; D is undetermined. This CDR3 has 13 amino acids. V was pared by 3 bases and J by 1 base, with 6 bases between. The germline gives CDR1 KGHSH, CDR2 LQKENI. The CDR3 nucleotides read TGTGCCAGCTCACCGGGCAGTAACTATGGCTACACCTTC. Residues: CASSPGSNYGYTF.

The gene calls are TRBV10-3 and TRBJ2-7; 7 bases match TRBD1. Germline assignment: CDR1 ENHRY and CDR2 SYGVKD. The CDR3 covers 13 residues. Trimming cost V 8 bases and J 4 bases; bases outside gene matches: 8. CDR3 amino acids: CAIAGQVGYEQYF. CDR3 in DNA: TGTGCCATCGCCGGACAGGTGGGGTACGAGCAGTACTTC.

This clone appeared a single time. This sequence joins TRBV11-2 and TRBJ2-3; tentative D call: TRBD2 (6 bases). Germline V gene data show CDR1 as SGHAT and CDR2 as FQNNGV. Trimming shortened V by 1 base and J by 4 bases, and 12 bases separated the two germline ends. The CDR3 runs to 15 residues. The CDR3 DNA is TGTGCCAGCAGCTTAGTCAACGGAGGGGCAGATACGCAGTATTTT. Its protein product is CASSLVNGGADTQYF. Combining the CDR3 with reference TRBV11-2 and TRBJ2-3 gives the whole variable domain EAGVAQSPRYKIIEKRQSVAFWCNPISGHATLYWYQQILGQGPKLLIQFQNNGVVDDSQLPKDRFSAERLKGVDSTLKIQPAKLEDSAVYLCASSLVNGGADTQYFGPGTRLTVL.

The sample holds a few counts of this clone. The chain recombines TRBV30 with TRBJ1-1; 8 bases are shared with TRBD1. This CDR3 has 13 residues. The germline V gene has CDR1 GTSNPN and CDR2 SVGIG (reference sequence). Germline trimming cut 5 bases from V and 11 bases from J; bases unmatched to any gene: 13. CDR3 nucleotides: TGTGCCTGGGGCGCAGGGGGCGTGTTTTCGGCTTTCTTT. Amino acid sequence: CAWGAGGVFSAFF.

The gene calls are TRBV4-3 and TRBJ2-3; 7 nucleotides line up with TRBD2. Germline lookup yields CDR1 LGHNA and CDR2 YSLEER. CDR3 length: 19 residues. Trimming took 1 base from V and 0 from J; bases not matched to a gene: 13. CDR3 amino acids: CASSQAYAPGGLSTDTQYF. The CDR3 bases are TGCGCCAGCAGCCAAGCGTACGCCCCGGGAGGCCTCAGCACAGATACGCAGTATTTT.